This T cell receptor beta chain was profiled in a study of preoperative IRX-2 immunotherapy in early breast cancer. Germline values: CDR1 MDHEN, CDR2 SYDVKM. The V gene lost 5 bases and the J gene lost 2 bases, with 21 bases spanning the gap. The CDR3 is 17 residues long. Generated by immunoSEQ multiplex PCR, the TCRdb table keeps only in-frame clones and is missing some. This table holds around 95,000 clones, 86% found once. The sample's treatment: preoperative locoregional IRX-2 cytokine immunotherapy. This phase Ib study tested locoregional IRX-2 cytokine immunotherapy given before surgery. The V and J genes are TRBV28 and TRBJ2-5, with D possibly being TRBD1 (6 bases). The input for sequencing was tumor tissue, taken after IRX-2 immunotherapy. The origin of this receptor is a human donor with breast cancer. As DNA, the CDR3 is TGTGCCAGCAGTCGTTCTTGGGGCCAGGGGATACAAGAGACCCAGTACTTC. Translation: CASSRSWGQGIQETQYF.